The 22 T cell receptor beta chains in this list originate from one sample, sequenced in a study of blood T cell repertoires in COVID-19. Generated by immunoSEQ multiplex PCR, the TCRdb table keeps only in-frame clones and is missing some. The data show around 220,000 clones, 82% seen once. Sequencing input: peripheral blood. All receptors derive from an elderly woman with COVID-19, enrolled during active disease.

The chain has TRBV18 and TRBJ2-1; a weak D match, TRBD1 (6 bases). Germline-derived CDR1 and CDR2 are KGHSH and LQKENI. This CDR3 comprises 14 residues. The V gene lost 3 bases and the J gene lost 6 bases, with 12 bases spanning the gap. The CDR3 bases are TGTGCCAGCTCACCGGGGGCCCCCTTCAATGAGCAGTTCTTC. It is translated as CASSPGAPFNEQFF.

The chain combines TRBV12-3 or TRBV12-4 with TRBJ2-7; D may be TRBD1 (6 bases). V was shortened by 6 bases and J by 2 bases, with 8 bases between the two germline ends. The CDR3 spans 12 residues. DNA for the CDR3: TGTGCCAGCAGGCGACAGGCCTACGAGCAGTACTTC. As protein: CASRRQAYEQYF.

The chain carries TRBV7-8 and TRBJ1-4; TRBD1 agrees at 8 bases. Germline lookup yields CDR1 SGHVS and CDR2 FQNEAQ. This CDR3 is 16 amino acids long. V trimming: 5 bases; J trimming: 0 bases; junction bases outside the gene matches: 5. In DNA form, the CDR3 reads TGTGCCAGCAGCCGGGACAGGCCCGCAACTAATGAAAAACTGTTTTTT. It codes for CASSRDRPATNEKLFF.

This chain links TRBV12-1 with TRBJ1-2. TRBV12-1 is assigned pseudogene status. This CDR3 spans 17 amino acids. The CDR3 sequence is CASTVTGGLYLKYGYTF. The CDR3 DNA reads as TGTGCCAGCACTGTTACGGGGGGGTTATACCTAAAATATGGCTACACCTTC.

The chain is built from TRBV13 and TRBJ2-5, with 7 nucleotides matching TRBD1. CDR1 is PRHDT and CDR2 is FYEKMQ in the germline V gene (reference sequence). V was pared by 5 bases and J by 2 bases, with 8 bases of the junction left unmatched. This CDR3 contains 15 residues. The CDR3 spells CASSITGVVQETQYF. Here the CDR3 DNA reads TGTGCCAGCAGCATTACAGGGGTGGTTCAAGAGACCCAGTACTTC.

This clone occurred once. This chain links TRBV5-1 with TRBJ2-5; 8 bases match TRBD2. V lost 1 base to trimming and J lost 3 bases; unmatched junction nucleotides: 8. Germline V gives CDR1 SGHRS, CDR2 YFSETQ. The CDR3 loop spans 16 amino acids. The CDR3 loop is CASSLPSGGAKETQYF. The CDR3 bases are TGCGCCAGCAGCTTGCCGTCGGGAGGGGCGAAAGAGACCCAGTACTTC.

Only a few counts were recorded for this clone. V gene TRBV12-5 combines with J gene TRBJ1-4; D might be TRBD1 (6 bases). This CDR3 spans 14 amino acids. From germline, CDR1 is LGHNT and CDR2 FRNRAP. V lost 5 bases and J lost 3, with 10 bases in between. CDR3 coding DNA: TGTGCTAGTGGTGACAGGCCATCTAATGAAAAACTGTTTTTT. It translates to CASGDRPSNEKLFF.

The chain recombines TRBV2 with TRBJ1-2; TRBD1 is a possible D gene (5 bases). The CDR3 is made up of 14 amino acids. Germline V gene lookup returns CDR1 SNHLY and CDR2 FYNNEI. The V and J ends lost 5 bases and 6 bases respectively, with 16 bases between them. CDR3 sequence: CASSMGPRSHGYTF. The CDR3 nucleotides are TGTGCCAGCAGTATGGGGCCCAGGAGTCATGGCTACACCTTC.

CDR3 DNA sequence: TGCGCCAGCAGCCCATCAGGGAACACCGGGGAGCTGTTTTTT. Its protein is CASSPSGNTGELFF. This chain connects TRBV5-1 to TRBJ2-2; the D is unclear. V was trimmed by 4 bases and J by 1 base, leaving 8 bases between them. CDR1 and CDR2 from the germline V gene are SGHRS and YFSETQ. The CDR3 contains 14 residues.

This rearrangement joins TRBV3-1 (or the pseudogene TRBV3-2) to TRBJ1-1; a weak D match, TRBD1 (5 bases). The V end lost 5 bases, the J end lost 0 bases, and 10 bases lay between the germline ends. This CDR3 has 14 amino acids. Germline CDR1 reads LGHDT; CDR2 reads YNNKEL (reference sequence). This CDR3 is CASSGTPMNTEAFF. As DNA, the CDR3 is TGTGCCAGCAGCGGGACTCCCATGAACACTGAAGCTTTCTTT.

On this clone itself: The junction does not match germline at one end; this may be a read error. The chain uses TRBV18 and TRBJ1-4; D remains unclear. The CDR3 is made up of 13 amino acids. Germline V CDR1 and CDR2: KGHSH, LQKENI. The CDR3 DNA reads TGTGTCAGCTCAGCTTACAGTGGGGAAAAACTGTTTTTT. It specifies CVSSAYSGEKLFF.

The chain is built from TRBV11-2 and TRBJ2-5, with 7 bases identical to TRBD2. The CDR3 length is 16 residues. CDR1 SGHAT and CDR2 FQNNGV come from the germline V gene. The trim removed 0 bases at V and 6 bases at J, leaving 10 bases unmatched. CDR3 bases: TGTGCCAGCAGCTTAGATGAGGCGGGAGTTATCAAGACCCAGTACTTC. It yields the protein CASSLDEAGVIKTQYF.

The rearrangement uses TRBV5-1 and TRBJ1-1; weak D call: TRBD1 (6 bases). The V gene's germline CDR1 is SGHRS and CDR2 YFSETQ. This CDR3 spans 13 amino acids. V shed 3 bases and J shed 7 bases, with 13 bases lying between them. DNA for the CDR3: TGCGCCAGCAGCTGGGGGGGCGAGAATGAAGCTTTCTTT. Protein sequence: CASSWGGENEAFF.

The chain joins TRBV5-5 to TRBJ2-5; 14 bases align to TRBD2. Germline trimming cut 6 bases from V and 5 bases from J; bases unmatched to any gene: 18. Germline CDR1 is SGHKS and CDR2 is YYEKEE (reference sequence). CDR3 length: 19 amino acids. The CDR3 DNA reads as TGTGCCAGCATCCTTGGGACTAGCGGGGGAACCCTGCCCGGCGAGACCCAGTACTTC. Encoded protein: CASILGTSGGTLPGETQYF.

V gene TRBV28 combines with J gene TRBJ1-2, with D possibly being TRBD1 (5 bases). Deletions cut 4 bases from V and 8 bases from J, with 20 bases between. Germline V lookup: CDR1 MDHEN, CDR2 SYDVKM. This CDR3 spans 15 amino acids. CDR3 loop: CASSYRPATTQGYTF. CDR3 DNA sequence: TGTGCCAGCAGTTACAGGCCCGCTACTACTCAGGGCTACACCTTC.

The chain joins TRBV28 to TRBJ1-2; D not resolved. The CDR3 runs 13 residues. CDR1 is MDHEN, CDR2 SYDVKM, per germline. Trimming removed 2 bases at V and 4 bases at J, with 8 bases between. CDR3 amino acids: CASSLGPPYGYTF. CDR3 coding DNA: TGTGCCAGCAGTTTAGGCCCCCCCTATGGCTACACCTTC.

This chain links TRBV18 with TRBJ1-2; 7 bases are a match to TRBD1. The CDR3 spans 15 residues. The germline V gene has CDR1 KGHSH and CDR2 LQKENI. The J segment lost 2 bases and the V segment lost 3 bases, leaving 6 bases of the junction unmatched. This CDR3 reads CASSPTDRANYGYTF. The CDR3 region has the DNA TGTGCCAGCTCACCGACTGACAGGGCGAACTATGGCTACACCTTC.

J is TRBJ1-2 and V is TRBV5-5; tentative D call: TRBD1 (5 bases). From germline, CDR1 is SGHKS and CDR2 YYEKEE (reference sequence). Between the trimmed V and J ends, which lost 2 bases and 2 bases, there was a span of 7 bases. This CDR3 contains 13 residues. The CDR3 region has the DNA TGTGCCAGCAGCTTACAGGAGAACTATGGCTACACCTTC. Amino acid sequence: CASSLQENYGYTF.

The chain couples TRBV20-1 to TRBJ2-3; D might be TRBD1 (5 bases). This CDR3 comprises 11 residues. The germline gives CDR1 DFQATT, CDR2 SNEGSKA (reference sequence). V lost 6 bases and J 8 bases, leaving 12 bases between the germline ends. CDR3 bases: TGCAGTGCGAATCGACAGACTACGCAGTATTTT. Amino acid sequence: CSANRQTTQYF.

The chain carries TRBV18 and TRBJ2-3; D unclear. The ends were cut back, 4 bases at V and 4 bases at J, with 9 bases in the middle. This CDR3 comprises 13 residues. Germline CDR1 is KGHSH and CDR2 is LQKENI. The CDR3 nucleotides are TGTGCCAGCTCACGGATACAGTCAGATACGCAGTATTTT. Its translation is CASSRIQSDTQYF.

Turning to this clone: The junction departs from the called germline gene at one end, perhaps through a read error. The rearrangement joins TRBV5-1 to TRBJ1-6; tentative D call: TRBD1 (5 bases). Per the germline V gene, CDR1 is SGHRS and CDR2 is YFSETQ. This CDR3 spans 15 amino acids. This chain's CDR3 is CANSFQGSYNSPLHF. The DNA of the CDR3 is TGCGCCAACAGCTTCCAGGGCTCCTATAATTCACCCCTCCACTTT.

This chain links TRBV5-6 with TRBJ2-4; D unresolved. The germline V and J ends were trimmed by 4 bases and 0 bases, with 11 bases remaining between them. The CDR3 has 15 amino acids. In germline, CDR1 is SGHDT, CDR2 YYEEEE. The CDR3 coding sequence is TGTGCCAGCAGCCTCGAAGCCGGAGCCAAAAACATTCAGTACTTC. This translates into CASSLEAGAKNIQYF.